What follows are 17 T cell receptor beta chains derived from one specimen sequenced in a study of response to subunit inactivated influenza vaccine. TCRdb independently ran MiXCR on the RT-PCR reads; one entry per CDR3 protein. This sample yields about 700,000 distinct CDR3 sequences, of which 15% to 17% are seen a single time; under 14% belongs to the top ten. Sequenced here: PBMCs from blood, sampled 11 to 12 days after vaccination. Receptor source: a man aged 50-60 years who received an inactivated influenza vaccine.

The chain uses TRBV10-3 and TRBJ2-1; 7 nucleotides align to TRBD2. V was clipped by 11 bases and J by 5 bases; unmatched bases: 9. The CDR3 runs to 13 residues. Germline-derived CDR1 and CDR2 are ENHRY and SYGVKD. CDR3 DNA: TGTGCCGTCGGGGGGACCTCAAACAATGAGCAGTTCTTC. Translating gives CAVGGTSNNEQFF.

This clonotype has more than one count but fewer than ten. The gene calls are TRBV7-9 and TRBJ1-2; 7 bases line up with TRBD1. This CDR3 is 15 amino acids long. The V gene end was trimmed by 2 bases and the J gene end by 8 bases; junction bases not matched to a gene: 11. Germline V gives CDR1 SEHNR, CDR2 FQNEAQ (reference sequence). The chain's CDR3 is CASSLQSSTGVGYTF. Here the CDR3 DNA reads TGTGCCAGCAGCTTACAGTCTTCAACAGGGGTGGGCTACACCTTC.

V usage is TRBV6-1 and J usage is TRBJ2-7, with TRBD1 identical over 10 bases. V dropped 5 bases and J dropped 5; count of bases not matched to a gene: 9. CDR3 length equals 15 residues. Germline V gives CDR1 MNHNS, CDR2 SASEGT. Here the CDR3 DNA reads TGTGCCAGCAGTCTCCCGGGACAGGGGAGCAACGAGCAGTACTTC. It translates to CASSLPGQGSNEQYF.

The chain links TRBV3-1 to TRBJ2-7, with a weak D call TRBD1 (6 bases). The CDR3 has 14 amino acids. Germline V gene sequence: CDR1 LGHDT, CDR2 YNNKEL (reference sequence). The germline V and J ends were trimmed by 3 bases and 5 bases, with 14 bases remaining between them. CDR3 region: CASSQAGEANEQYF. CDR3 in DNA: TGTGCCAGCAGCCAGGCAGGGGAAGCCAACGAGCAGTACTTC.

This clonotype occurred many times. The V gene is TRBV20-1, the J gene TRBJ1-1; no firm D call. CDR1 and CDR2 from the germline V gene are DFQATT and SNEGSKA (reference sequence). This CDR3 contains 14 residues. With 3 bases removed from V and 4 bases from J, the gap between germline ends came to 15 bases. This CDR3 is CSARFLEWGTEAFF. CDR3 nucleotide sequence: TGCAGTGCTAGGTTTCTCGAGTGGGGCACTGAAGCTTTCTTT.

The CDR3 coding sequence is TGTGCCAGCAGTCGGAACTCCTACGAGCAGTACTTC. This encodes CASSRNSYEQYF. This chain links TRBV28 with TRBJ2-7; no clear D gene. CDR1 MDHEN and CDR2 SYDVKM come from the germline V gene. The CDR3 sequence is 12 residues long. The V and J ends lost 5 bases and 0 bases respectively, with 5 bases between them.

This clonotype was observed at least ten times. This sequence joins TRBV7-6 and TRBJ1-4, with unresolved D. The germline gives CDR1 SGHVS, CDR2 FNYEAQ. V was shortened by 3 bases and J by 6 bases, with 8 bases between the two germline ends. The CDR3 has 13 amino acids. The CDR3 DNA reads as TGTGCCAGCAGCTTCCGGGTAGATGAAAAACTGTTTTTT. Its translation: CASSFRVDEKLFF. Full variable domain (rest looked up from reference TRBV7-6 and TRBJ1-4): GAGVSQSPRYKVTKRGQDVALRCDPISGHVSLYWYRQALGQGPEFLTYFNYEAQQDKSGLPNDRFSAERPEGSISTLTIQRTEQRDSAMYRCASSFRVDEKLFFGSGTQLSVL.

The chain carries TRBV4-3 and TRBJ1-1; weak D call: TRBD1 (5 bases). The CDR3 contains 14 residues. V lost 0 bases to trimming and J lost 8 bases, with 13 bases between them. CDR1 is LGHNA, CDR2 YSLEER, per germline. The CDR3 nucleotides are TGCGCCAGCAGCCAAGACGGCAGGGCTGCGGAAGCTTTCTTT. Translation gives CASSQDGRAAEAFF.

CDR3: CASSHSTVSGANVLTF. CDR3 DNA: TGTGCCAGCAGCCATTCCACAGTCTCTGGGGCCAACGTCCTGACTTTC. The chain carries TRBV7-9 and TRBJ2-6; no firm D call. CDR3 size: 16 residues. Germline V gene data show CDR1 as SEHNR and CDR2 as FQNEAQ (reference sequence). Trimming stripped 5 bases from V and 0 bases from J, with 11 bases between.

This clonotype was seen many times. The CDR3 reads CASSQDRTYEQYF. CDR3 DNA: TGTGCCAGCAGCCAGGACAGAACCTACGAGCAGTACTTC. The V gene is TRBV12-3 or TRBV12-4, the J gene TRBJ2-7, with a weak D call TRBD1 (6 bases). The CDR3 covers 13 residues. V lost 6 bases and J 2 bases, leaving 11 bases between the germline ends.

The V call is TRBV7-9, the J call TRBJ2-1; 11 bases fit TRBD2. Germline V gene lookup returns CDR1 SEHNR and CDR2 FQNEAQ (reference sequence). There are 15 residues in the CDR3. Germline trimming cut 2 bases from V and 6 bases from J; bases unmatched to any gene: 3. CDR3 coding DNA: TGTGCCAGCAGCTTAAATAGCGGGGGGGCCAATGAGCAGTTCTTC. It encodes CASSLNSGGANEQFF.

V gene TRBV10-3 combines with J gene TRBJ2-5; a possible D gene is TRBD1 (6 bases). V was clipped by 5 bases and J by 1 base, with 8 bases between them. CDR3 length: 13 amino acids. Germline V gene sequence: CDR1 ENHRY, CDR2 SYGVKD. As DNA, the CDR3 is TGTGCCATCAGTAGACAGGCCCAAGAGACCCAGTACTTC. Protein product: CAISRQAQETQYF.

Concerning this clonotype itself: Mismatch with germline at one junction end may stem from a read error. The chain recombines TRBV28 with TRBJ2-1, with TRBD2 matching over 10 bases. This CDR3 spans 14 amino acids. Germline V gene data show CDR1 as MDHEN and CDR2 as SYDVKM. The CDR3 DNA reads as TGTGCCAGCAGTCCCCCGCCCGCTAGCGGGAGTCCAGCCTTC. It is translated as CASSPPPASGSPAF.

This clonotype was counted a few times. The V gene is TRBV4-2, the J gene TRBJ2-2; 9 bases are a match to TRBD1. Germline CDR1 is LGHNA and CDR2 is YNFKEQ. Trimming removed 3 bases from V and 8 bases from J; junction bases left unmatched: 7. CDR3 length: 15 amino acids. DNA of the CDR3: TGTGCCAGCAGCCAGGGGACAGGGAGGCCGGGGGAGCTGTTTTTT. Protein sequence: CASSQGTGRPGELFF.

The V and J genes are TRBV12-3 or TRBV12-4 and TRBJ1-5; D is uncertain. Trimming shortened V by 2 bases and J by 6 bases, and 17 bases separated the two germline ends. This CDR3 contains 16 residues. CDR3 sequence (DNA): TGTGCCAGCAGTTTATTCCCTGTTGGCCTGGGTCAGCCCCAGCATTTT. It specifies CASSLFPVGLGQPQHF.

As regards this clonotype: The CDR3 does not end in the conserved phenylalanine or tryptophan, so this is likely a read error. This sequence joins TRBV6-2 or TRBV6-3 and TRBJ2-4; perhaps TRBD2 as D (6 bases). Germline V gives CDR1 MNHEY, CDR2 SVGEGT. The V and J ends lost 5 bases and 0 bases respectively, with 11 bases between them. The CDR3 is 15 residues long. CDR3 coding DNA: TGTGCCAGCAGTGACGGACTACTAGCCAAAAACATTCAGTACTTA. This sequence encodes CASSDGLLAKNIQYL.

In this sample, this clonotype turned up a few times. The chain has TRBV20-1 and TRBJ1-1; D gene ambiguous. Trimming left V 4 bases short and J 0 bases short, with 12 bases between. CDR3 length: 14 residues. In germline, CDR1 is DFQATT, CDR2 SNEGSKA (reference sequence). The CDR3 region has the DNA TGCAGTGCTAAAGAAGGGAACATGAACACTGAAGCTTTCTTT. This sequence encodes CSAKEGNMNTEAFF.